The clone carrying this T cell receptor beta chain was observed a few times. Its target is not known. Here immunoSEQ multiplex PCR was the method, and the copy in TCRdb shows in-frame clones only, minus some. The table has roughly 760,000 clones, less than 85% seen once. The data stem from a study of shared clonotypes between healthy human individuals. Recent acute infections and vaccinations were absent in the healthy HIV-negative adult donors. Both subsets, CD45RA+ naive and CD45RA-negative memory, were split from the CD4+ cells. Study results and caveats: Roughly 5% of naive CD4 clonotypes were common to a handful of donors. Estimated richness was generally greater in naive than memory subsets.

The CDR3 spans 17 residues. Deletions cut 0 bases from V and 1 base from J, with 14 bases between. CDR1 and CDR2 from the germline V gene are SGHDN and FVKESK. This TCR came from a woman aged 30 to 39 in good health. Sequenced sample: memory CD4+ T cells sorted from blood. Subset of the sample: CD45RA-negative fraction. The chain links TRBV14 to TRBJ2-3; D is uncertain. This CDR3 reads CASSQDLMSPGTDTQYF. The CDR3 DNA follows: TGTGCCAGCAGCCAAGATCTTATGTCGCCGGGCACAGATACGCAGTATTTT. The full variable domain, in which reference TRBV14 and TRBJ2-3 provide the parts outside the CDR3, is EAGVTQFPSHSVIEKGQTVTLRCDPISGHDNLYWYRRVMGKEIKFLLHFVKESKQDESGMPNNRFLAERTGGTYSTLKVQPAELEDSGVYFCASSQDLMSPGTDTQYFGPGTRLTVL.